What follows are 10 T cell receptor beta chains derived from one specimen sequenced in a study of T cell changes during pregnancy in multiple sclerosis (dated by TCRdb to about 2019). The library was generated by the immunoSEQ multiplex PCR assay. The source is immuneACCESS, and TCRdb retained only in-frame sequences with V and J called. Part of the clones is not carried over; for the studies checked, unresolved V genes explain less than half of this, and the remainder is unexplained. The sample table holds 84,000 or so clones, of which around 94% were seen once. The biggest ten clones account for about 0.8% of the sample. The sample in question was peripheral blood, obtained in the third trimester of pregnancy. The receptors stem from a female donor with multiple sclerosis, enrolled in a pregnancy study.

J is TRBJ2-7 and V is TRBV30; D perhaps matches TRBD2 (5 bases). V lost 4 bases to trimming and J lost 3 bases, with 16 bases between them. Per germline, CDR1 GTSNPN and CDR2 SVGIG (reference sequence). The CDR3 runs 14 residues. The DNA for the CDR3 is TGTGCCTGGACCAAGTCGGGGTGGTTCTACGAGCAGTACTTC. Protein: CAWTKSGWFYEQYF.

The chain's CDR3 is CASSYLASRSYEQYF. For the CDR3, the DNA is TGTGCCAGCAGTTACCTGGCTAGCAGATCCTACGAGCAGTACTTC. The chain combines TRBV6-6 with TRBJ2-7, with a weak D call TRBD2 (5 bases). The CDR3 spans 15 residues. V lost 2 bases, J lost 1 base, and 12 bases lay in between. Germline V gene sequence: CDR1 MNHNY, CDR2 SVGAGI (reference sequence).

The chain combines TRBV6-1 with TRBJ1-2, with 9 nucleotides matching TRBD1. CDR1 is MNHNS, CDR2 SASEGT, per germline. With 1 base clipped from V and 8 bases from J, the junction kept 8 bases outside the gene matches. This CDR3 spans 15 amino acids. CDR3 sequence reads: CASSEDRTGAIGYTF. The CDR3 DNA sequence: TGTGCCAGCAGTGAAGATCGGACAGGGGCTATCGGCTACACCTTC.

The chain is built from TRBV6-6 and TRBJ1-1; 7 bases agree with TRBD1. Germline V gene sequence: CDR1 MNHNY, CDR2 SVGAGI (reference sequence). CDR3 length: 12 amino acids. V gave up 5 bases and J gave up 8 bases; unmatched junction bases: 5. The CDR3 sequence: CASSNRGREAFF. In nucleotides, the CDR3 is TGTGCCAGCAGTAACAGGGGCCGAGAAGCTTTCTTT.

This clone was observed once. The chain couples TRBV23-1 to TRBJ1-2; 7 bases line up with TRBD1. TRBV23-1 is labeled an ORF, and its function is uncertain. This CDR3 region has 14 residues. The J segment lost 3 bases and the V segment lost 6 bases, leaving 7 bases of the junction unmatched. The CDR3 loop is CASSPGQIYYGYTF. Here the CDR3 DNA reads TGCGCCAGCAGCCCGGGACAGATATACTATGGCTACACCTTC.

This clone was seen just once. The gene calls are TRBV30 and TRBJ1-5, with D perhaps TRBD1 (6 bases). Between the trimmed V and J ends, which lost 8 bases and 3 bases, there was a span of 14 bases. Germline values: CDR1 GTSNPN, CDR2 SVGIG (reference sequence). This CDR3 has 13 amino acids. The CDR3 region has the DNA TGTGCCCTAAGCAGGGACACCAATCAGCCCCAGCATTTT. Its protein is CALSRDTNQPQHF.

The genes are TRBV9 and TRBJ1-1; D is undetermined. The V and J ends lost 0 bases and 0 bases respectively, with 9 bases between them. The CDR3 is 15 amino acids. CDR1 is SGDLS and CDR2 is YYNGEE in the germline V gene. In nucleotides, the CDR3 is TGTGCCAGCAGCGTAGCCCCGGGGATGAACACTGAAGCTTTCTTT. Translated, it gives CASSVAPGMNTEAFF.

The chain links TRBV28 to TRBJ1-4; a weak D match, TRBD1 (6 bases). The CDR3 sequence is 16 residues long. The germline V gene has CDR1 MDHEN and CDR2 SYDVKM. V was clipped by 1 base and J by 2 bases, with 11 bases between them. The CDR3 bases are TGTGCCAGCAGTTTATCCGACAGGTGGACTAATGAAAAACTGTTTTTT. Amino acid sequence: CASSLSDRWTNEKLFF.

The gene calls are TRBV5-8 and TRBJ1-5; D perhaps matches TRBD1 (6 bases). The length of the CDR3 is 16 residues. Germline V gene sequence: CDR1 SGHTS, CDR2 YDEGEE. The V end was cut by 7 bases, the J end by 9 bases, with 26 bases between. CDR3 region: CASSLGAGVPMGPQHF. The CDR3 coding sequence is TGTGCCAGCTCACTGGGGGCAGGGGTCCCAATGGGGCCCCAGCATTTT.

This rearrangement joins TRBV7-9 to TRBJ2-1, with TRBD2 as a possible D gene (5 bases). The germline V gene has CDR1 SEHNR and CDR2 FQNEAQ (reference sequence). Trimming cost V 2 bases and J 8 bases, with 7 bases left between them. The CDR3 covers 12 residues. CDR3 residues: CASSLLAYEQFF. Written as DNA, the CDR3 is TGTGCCAGCAGCTTACTAGCATATGAGCAGTTCTTC. Together with reference TRBV7-9 and TRBJ2-1, the CDR3 gives the full variable domain: DTGVSQNPRHKITKRGQNVTFRCDPISEHNRLYWYRQTLGQGPEFLTYFQNEAQLEKSRLLSDRFSAERPKGSFSTLEIQRTEQGDSAMYLCASSLLAYEQFFGPGTRLTVL.